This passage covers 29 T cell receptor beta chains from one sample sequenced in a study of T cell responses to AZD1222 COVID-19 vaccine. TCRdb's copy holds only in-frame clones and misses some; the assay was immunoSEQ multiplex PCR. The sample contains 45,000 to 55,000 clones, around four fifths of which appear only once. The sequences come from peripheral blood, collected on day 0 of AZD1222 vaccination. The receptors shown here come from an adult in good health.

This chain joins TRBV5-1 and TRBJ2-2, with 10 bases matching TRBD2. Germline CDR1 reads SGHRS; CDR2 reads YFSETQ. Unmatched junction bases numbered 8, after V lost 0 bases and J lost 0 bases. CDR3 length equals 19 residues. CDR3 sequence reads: CASSLGGLAGAPNTGELFF. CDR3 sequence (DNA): TGCGCCAGCAGCTTGGGGGGTCTAGCGGGAGCCCCGAACACCGGGGAGCTGTTTTTT. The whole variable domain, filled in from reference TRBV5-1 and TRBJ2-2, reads KAGVTQTPRYLIKTRGQQVTLSCSPISGHRSVSWYQQTPGQGLQFLFEYFSETQRNKGNFPGRFSGRQFSNSRSEMNVSTLELGDSALYLCASSLGGLAGAPNTGELFFGEGSRLTVL.

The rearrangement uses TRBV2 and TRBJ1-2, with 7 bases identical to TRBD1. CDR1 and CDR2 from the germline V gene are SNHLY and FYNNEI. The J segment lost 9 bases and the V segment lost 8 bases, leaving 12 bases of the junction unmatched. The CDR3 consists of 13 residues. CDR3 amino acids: CASAPDRLLSYTF. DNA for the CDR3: TGTGCCAGCGCCCCGGACAGGTTGTTGAGCTACACCTTC.

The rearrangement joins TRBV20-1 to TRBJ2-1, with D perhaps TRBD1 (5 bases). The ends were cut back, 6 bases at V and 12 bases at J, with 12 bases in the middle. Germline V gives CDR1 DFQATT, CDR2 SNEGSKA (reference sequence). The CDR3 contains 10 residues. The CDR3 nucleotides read TGCAGTGCGCTAGGGGTCGGGCAGTTCTTC. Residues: CSALGVGQFF.

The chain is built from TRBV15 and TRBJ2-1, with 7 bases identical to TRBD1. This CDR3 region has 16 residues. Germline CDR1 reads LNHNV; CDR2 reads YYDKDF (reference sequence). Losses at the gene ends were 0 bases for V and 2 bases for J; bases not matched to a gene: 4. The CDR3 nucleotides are TGTGCCACCAGCAGAGATAAGGGGGCCCCCTACAATGAGCAGTTCTTC. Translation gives CATSRDKGAPYNEQFF.

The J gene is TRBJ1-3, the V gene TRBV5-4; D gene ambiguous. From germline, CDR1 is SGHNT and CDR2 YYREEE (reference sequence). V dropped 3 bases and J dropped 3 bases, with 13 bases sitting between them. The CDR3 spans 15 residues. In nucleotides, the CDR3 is TGTGCCAGCAGCTCTTGGGAGAAGGATGGAAACACCATATATTTT. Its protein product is CASSSWEKDGNTIYF.

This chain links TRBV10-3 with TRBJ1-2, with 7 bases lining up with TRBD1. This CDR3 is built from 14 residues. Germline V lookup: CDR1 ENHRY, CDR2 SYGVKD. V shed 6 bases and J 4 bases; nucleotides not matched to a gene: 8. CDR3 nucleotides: TGTGCCATCAGGGGCGGGACAGCTAGCTATGGCTACACCTTC. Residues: CAIRGGTASYGYTF.

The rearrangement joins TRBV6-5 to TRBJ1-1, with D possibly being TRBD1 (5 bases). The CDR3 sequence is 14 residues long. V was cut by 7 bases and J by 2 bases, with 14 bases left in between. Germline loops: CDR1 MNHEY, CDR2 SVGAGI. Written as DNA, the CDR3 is TGTGCCAGCACCTGGATGGGGGGAAACACTGAAGCTTTCTTT. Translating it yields CASTWMGGNTEAFF.

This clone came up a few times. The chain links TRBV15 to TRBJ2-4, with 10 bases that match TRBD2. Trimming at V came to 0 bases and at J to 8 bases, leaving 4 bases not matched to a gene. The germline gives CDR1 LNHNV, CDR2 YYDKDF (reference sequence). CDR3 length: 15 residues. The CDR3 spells CATSRDRAGGHIQYF. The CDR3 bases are TGTGCCACCAGCAGAGATAGAGCGGGGGGGCACATTCAGTACTTC.

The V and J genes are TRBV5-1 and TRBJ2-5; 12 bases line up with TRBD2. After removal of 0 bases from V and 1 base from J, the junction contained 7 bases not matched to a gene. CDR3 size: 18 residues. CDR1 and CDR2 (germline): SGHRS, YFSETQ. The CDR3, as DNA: TGCGCCAGCAGCTTGGGACAACTAGCGGGGGGTTTCCAAGAGACCCAGTACTTC. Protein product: CASSLGQLAGGFQETQYF.

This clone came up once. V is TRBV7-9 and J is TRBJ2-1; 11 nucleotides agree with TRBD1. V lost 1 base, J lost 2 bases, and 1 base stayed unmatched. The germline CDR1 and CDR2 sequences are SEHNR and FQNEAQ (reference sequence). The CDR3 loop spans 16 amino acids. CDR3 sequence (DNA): TGTGCCAGCAGCTTAGGGGGACAGGGGGCCTACAATGAGCAGTTCTTC. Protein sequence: CASSLGGQGAYNEQFF. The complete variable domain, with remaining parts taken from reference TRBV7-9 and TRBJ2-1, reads DTGVSQNPRHKITKRGQNVTFRCDPISEHNRLYWYRQTLGQGPEFLTYFQNEAQLEKSRLLSDRFSAERPKGSFSTLEIQRTEQGDSAMYLCASSLGGQGAYNEQFFGPGTRLTVL.

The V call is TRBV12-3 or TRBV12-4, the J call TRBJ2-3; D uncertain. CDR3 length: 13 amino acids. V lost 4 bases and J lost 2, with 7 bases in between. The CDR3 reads CASSSDLTDTQYF. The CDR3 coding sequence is TGTGCCAGCAGTTCGGACCTCACAGATACGCAGTATTTT.

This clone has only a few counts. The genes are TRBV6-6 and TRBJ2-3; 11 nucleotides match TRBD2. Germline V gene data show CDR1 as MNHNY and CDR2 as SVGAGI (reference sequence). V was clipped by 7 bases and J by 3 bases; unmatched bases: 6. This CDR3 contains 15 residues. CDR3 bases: TGTGCCAGCACTCTTAGCGGGAGGGGGACAGATACGCAGTATTTT. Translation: CASTLSGRGTDTQYF.

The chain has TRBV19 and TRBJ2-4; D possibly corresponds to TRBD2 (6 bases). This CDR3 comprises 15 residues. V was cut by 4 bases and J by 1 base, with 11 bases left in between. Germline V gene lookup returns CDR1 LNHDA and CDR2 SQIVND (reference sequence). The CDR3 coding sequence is TGTGCCAGTAGTAGGTTCCGGGAGGCCAAAAACATTCAGTACTTC. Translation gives CASSRFREAKNIQYF.

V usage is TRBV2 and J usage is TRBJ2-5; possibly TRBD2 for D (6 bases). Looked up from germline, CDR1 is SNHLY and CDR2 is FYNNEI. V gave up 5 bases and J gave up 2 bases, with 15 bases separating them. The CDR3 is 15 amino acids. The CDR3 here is CASSLTRGEQETQYF. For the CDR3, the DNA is TGTGCCAGCAGTCTGACTAGAGGGGAGCAAGAGACCCAGTACTTC.

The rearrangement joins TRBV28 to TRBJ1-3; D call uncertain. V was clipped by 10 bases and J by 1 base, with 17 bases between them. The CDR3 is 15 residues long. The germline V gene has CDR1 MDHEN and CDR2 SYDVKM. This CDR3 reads CAISLTRFSGNTIYF. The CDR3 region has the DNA TGTGCCATCTCCCTCACGAGGTTTTCTGGAAACACCATATATTTT.

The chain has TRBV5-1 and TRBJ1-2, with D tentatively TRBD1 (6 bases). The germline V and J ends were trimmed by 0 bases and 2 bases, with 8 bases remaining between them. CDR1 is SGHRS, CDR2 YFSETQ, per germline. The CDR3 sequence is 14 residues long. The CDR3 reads CASSLETGNYGYTF. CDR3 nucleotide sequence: TGCGCCAGCAGCTTGGAGACAGGCAACTATGGCTACACCTTC.

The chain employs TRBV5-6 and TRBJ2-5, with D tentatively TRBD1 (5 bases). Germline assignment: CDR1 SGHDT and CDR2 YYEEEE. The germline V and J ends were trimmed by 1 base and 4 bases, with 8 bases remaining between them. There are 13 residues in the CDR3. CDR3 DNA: TGTGCCAGCAGCTTGAGACAGATAGAGACCCAGTACTTC. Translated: CASSLRQIETQYF.

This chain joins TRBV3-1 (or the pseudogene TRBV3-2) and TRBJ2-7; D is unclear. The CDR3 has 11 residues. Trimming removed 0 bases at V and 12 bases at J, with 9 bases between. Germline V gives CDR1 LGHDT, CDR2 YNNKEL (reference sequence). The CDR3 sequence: CASSQDRARYF. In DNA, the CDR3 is TGTGCCAGCAGCCAAGATCGGGCGCGGTACTTC.

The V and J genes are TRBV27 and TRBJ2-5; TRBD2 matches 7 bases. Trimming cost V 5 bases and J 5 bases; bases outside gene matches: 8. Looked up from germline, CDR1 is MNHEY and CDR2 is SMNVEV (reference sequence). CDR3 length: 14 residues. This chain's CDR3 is CASSISWRGETQYF. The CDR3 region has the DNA TGTGCCAGCAGTATCAGCTGGCGGGGGGAGACCCAGTACTTC.

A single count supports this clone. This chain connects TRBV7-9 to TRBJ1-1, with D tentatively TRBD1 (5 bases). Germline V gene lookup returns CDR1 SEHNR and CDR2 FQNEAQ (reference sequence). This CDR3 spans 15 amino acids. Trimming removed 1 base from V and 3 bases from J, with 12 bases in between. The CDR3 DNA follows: TGTGCCAGCAGCTTAGGAGCGGGGGTGGACACTGAAGCTTTCTTT. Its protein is CASSLGAGVDTEAFF.

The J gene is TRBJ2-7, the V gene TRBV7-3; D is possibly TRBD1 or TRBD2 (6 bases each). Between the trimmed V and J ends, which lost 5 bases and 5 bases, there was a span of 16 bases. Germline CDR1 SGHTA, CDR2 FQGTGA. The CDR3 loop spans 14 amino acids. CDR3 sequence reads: CASSTGGGWDEQYF. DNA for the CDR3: TGTGCCAGCAGCACCGGAGGGGGGTGGGACGAGCAGTACTTC.

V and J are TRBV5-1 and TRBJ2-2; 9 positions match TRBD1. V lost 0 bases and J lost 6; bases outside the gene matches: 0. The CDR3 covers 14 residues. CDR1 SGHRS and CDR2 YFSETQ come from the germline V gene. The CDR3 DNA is TGCGCCAGCAGCTTGGGACAGGGGGCCGGGGAGCTGTTTTTT. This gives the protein CASSLGQGAGELFF.

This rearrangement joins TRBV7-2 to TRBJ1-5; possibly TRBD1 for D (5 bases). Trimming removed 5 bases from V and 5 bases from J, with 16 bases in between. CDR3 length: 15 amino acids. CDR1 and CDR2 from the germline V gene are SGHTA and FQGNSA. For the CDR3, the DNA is TGTGCCAGCAGCCTTACCCAGGGAAGGGATCAGCCCCAGCATTTT. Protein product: CASSLTQGRDQPQHF.

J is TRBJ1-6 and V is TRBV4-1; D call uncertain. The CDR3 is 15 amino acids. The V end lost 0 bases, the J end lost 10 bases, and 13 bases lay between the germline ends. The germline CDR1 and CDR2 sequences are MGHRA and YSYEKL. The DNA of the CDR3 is TGCGCCAGCAGCCAAGATCCCATATTAACCTCACCCCTCCACTTT. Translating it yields CASSQDPILTSPLHF.

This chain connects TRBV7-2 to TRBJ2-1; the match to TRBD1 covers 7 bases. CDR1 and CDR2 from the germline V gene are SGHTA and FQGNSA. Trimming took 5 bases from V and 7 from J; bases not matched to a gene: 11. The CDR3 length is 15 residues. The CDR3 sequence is CASSGPGQRGNEQFF. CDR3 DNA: TGTGCCAGCAGCGGCCCGGGACAGAGAGGAAATGAGCAGTTCTTC.

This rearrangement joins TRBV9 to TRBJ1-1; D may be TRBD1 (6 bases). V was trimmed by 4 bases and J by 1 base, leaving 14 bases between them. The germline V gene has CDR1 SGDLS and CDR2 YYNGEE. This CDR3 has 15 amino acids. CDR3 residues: CASSPPGTPNTEAFF. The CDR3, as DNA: TGTGCCAGCAGCCCACCCGGGACACCGAACACTGAAGCTTTCTTT.

The CDR3 loop reads CATSRDQGSGNTIYF. The CDR3 coding sequence is TGTGCCACCAGCAGAGATCAGGGTAGTGGAAACACCATATATTTT. V and J are TRBV15 and TRBJ1-3, with D tentatively TRBD1 (5 bases). Deletions cut 0 bases from V and 3 bases from J, with 9 bases between. Germline V gene data show CDR1 as LNHNV and CDR2 as YYDKDF (reference sequence). The CDR3 runs to 15 residues.

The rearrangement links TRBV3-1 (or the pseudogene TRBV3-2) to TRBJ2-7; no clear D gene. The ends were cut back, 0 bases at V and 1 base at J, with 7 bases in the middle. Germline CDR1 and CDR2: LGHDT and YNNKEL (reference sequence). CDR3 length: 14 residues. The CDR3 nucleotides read TGTGCCAGCAGCCAAGAGGGTAATTCCTACGAGCAGTACTTC. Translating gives CASSQEGNSYEQYF.

This CDR3 is CASSLREGTHSPLHF. In DNA form, the CDR3 reads TGTGCCAGCAGCCTGAGGGAGGGCACGCATTCACCCCTCCACTTT. This rearrangement joins TRBV11-1 to TRBJ1-6; D is uncertain. Germline CDR1 is SGHAT and CDR2 is FQDESV (reference sequence). Deletions cut 5 bases from V and 8 bases from J, with 16 bases between. This CDR3 region has 15 residues.